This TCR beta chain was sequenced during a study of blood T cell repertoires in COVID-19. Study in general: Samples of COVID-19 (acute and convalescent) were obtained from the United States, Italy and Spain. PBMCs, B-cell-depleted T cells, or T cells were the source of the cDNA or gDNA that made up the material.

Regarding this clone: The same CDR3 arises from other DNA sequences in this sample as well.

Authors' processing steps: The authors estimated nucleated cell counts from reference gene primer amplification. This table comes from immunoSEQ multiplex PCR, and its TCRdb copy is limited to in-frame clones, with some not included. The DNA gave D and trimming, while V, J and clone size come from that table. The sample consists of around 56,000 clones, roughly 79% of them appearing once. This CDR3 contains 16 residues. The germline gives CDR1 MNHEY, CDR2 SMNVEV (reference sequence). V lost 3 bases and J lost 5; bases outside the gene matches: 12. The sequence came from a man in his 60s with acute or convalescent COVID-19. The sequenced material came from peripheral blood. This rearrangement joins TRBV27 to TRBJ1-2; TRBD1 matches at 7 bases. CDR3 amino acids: CASSFSWDRQKYGYTF. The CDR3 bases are TGTGCCAGCAGTTTTTCGTGGGACAGACAAAAGTATGGCTACACCTTC.